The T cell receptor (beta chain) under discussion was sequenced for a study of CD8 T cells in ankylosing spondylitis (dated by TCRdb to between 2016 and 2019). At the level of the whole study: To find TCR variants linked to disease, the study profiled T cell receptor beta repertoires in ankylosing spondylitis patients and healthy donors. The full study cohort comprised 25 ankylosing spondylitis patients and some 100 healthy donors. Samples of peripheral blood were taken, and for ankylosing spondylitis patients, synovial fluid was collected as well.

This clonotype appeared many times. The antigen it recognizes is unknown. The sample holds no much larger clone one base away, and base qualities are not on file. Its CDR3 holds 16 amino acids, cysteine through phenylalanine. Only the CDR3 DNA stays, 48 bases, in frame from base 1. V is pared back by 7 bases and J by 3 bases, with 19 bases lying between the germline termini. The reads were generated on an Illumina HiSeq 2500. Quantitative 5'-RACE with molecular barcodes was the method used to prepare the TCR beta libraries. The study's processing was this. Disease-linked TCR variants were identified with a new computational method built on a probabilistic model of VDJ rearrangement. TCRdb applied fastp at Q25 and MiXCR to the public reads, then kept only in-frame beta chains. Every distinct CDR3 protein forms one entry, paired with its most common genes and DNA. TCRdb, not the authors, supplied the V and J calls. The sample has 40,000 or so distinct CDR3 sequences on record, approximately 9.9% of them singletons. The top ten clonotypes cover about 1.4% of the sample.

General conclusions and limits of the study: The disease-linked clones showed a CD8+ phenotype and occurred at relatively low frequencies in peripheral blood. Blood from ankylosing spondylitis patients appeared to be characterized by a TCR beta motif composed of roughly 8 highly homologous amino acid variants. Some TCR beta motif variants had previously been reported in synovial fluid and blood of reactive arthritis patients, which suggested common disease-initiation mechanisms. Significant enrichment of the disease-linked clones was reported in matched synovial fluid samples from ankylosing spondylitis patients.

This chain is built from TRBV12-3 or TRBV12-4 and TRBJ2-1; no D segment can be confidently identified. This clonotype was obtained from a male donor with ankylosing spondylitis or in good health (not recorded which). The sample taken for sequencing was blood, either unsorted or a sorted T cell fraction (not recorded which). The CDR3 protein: CASIEAGSKVYNEQFF. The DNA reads TGTGCCAGCATTGAAGCTGGGTCTAAGGTCTACAATGAGCAGTTCTTC.